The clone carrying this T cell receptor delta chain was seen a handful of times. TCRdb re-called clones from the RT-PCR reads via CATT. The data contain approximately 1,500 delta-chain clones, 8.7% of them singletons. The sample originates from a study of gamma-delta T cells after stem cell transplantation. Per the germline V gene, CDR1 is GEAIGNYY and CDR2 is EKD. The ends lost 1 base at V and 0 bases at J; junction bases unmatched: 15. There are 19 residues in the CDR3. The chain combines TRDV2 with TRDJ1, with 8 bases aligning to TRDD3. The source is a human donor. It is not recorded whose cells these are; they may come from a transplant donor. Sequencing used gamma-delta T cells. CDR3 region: CACDTLLGVPKTDTDKLIF. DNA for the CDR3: TGTGCCTGTGACACTCTACTGGGGGTCCCGAAAACCGACACCGATAAACTCATCTTT.